These 7 T cell receptor beta chains were sequenced from one sample in a study of blood T cell repertoires in COVID-19. Here immunoSEQ multiplex PCR was the method, and the copy in TCRdb shows in-frame clones only, minus some. Found here are roughly 210,000 clones, roughly 87% of them singletons; the top ten hold approximately 7.2%. The specimen was PBMCs or T cells enriched from blood (not recorded which). The receptors shown here come from a man in his thirties or forties in a cohort exposed to, infected with or recovered from COVID-19 (not recorded which).

The count of this clone is one. V is TRBV3-1 (or the pseudogene TRBV3-2) and J is TRBJ1-1; 11 positions agree with TRBD1. V lost 3 bases, J lost 2 bases, and 2 bases stayed unmatched. The germline V gene has CDR1 LGHDT and CDR2 YNNKEL (reference sequence). The CDR3 runs 15 residues. The CDR3 nucleotides are TGTGCCAGCAGCCAGAGGACAGGGGGCAACACTGAAGCTTTCTTT. Amino acids: CASSQRTGGNTEAFF.

This clone has a single count. This sequence joins TRBV19 and TRBJ1-1; TRBD1 might be the D (6 bases). V was shortened by 5 bases and J by 2 bases, with 12 bases between the two germline ends. CDR1 and CDR2 (germline): LNHDA, SQIVND (reference sequence). CDR3 length: 14 amino acids. The CDR3 sequence is CASSSQGLNTEAFF. CDR3 sequence (DNA): TGTGCCAGTAGTTCGCAGGGGTTAAACACTGAAGCTTTCTTT.

V usage is TRBV19 and J usage is TRBJ2-7, with D tentatively TRBD1 (7 bases). CDR3 length: 15 residues. CDR1 is LNHDA, CDR2 SQIVND, per germline (reference sequence). Between the trimmed V and J ends, which lost 1 base and 2 bases, there was a span of 12 bases. In DNA form, the CDR3 reads TGTGCCAGTAGTATAGTGCGGGACAGTACCTACGAGCAGTACTTC. Translating gives CASSIVRDSTYEQYF.

V gene TRBV15 combines with J gene TRBJ2-2; 9 bases are a match to TRBD1. Germline V gene data show CDR1 as LNHNV and CDR2 as YYDKDF (reference sequence). J was trimmed by 3 bases and V by 8 bases; bases with no gene match: 4. This CDR3 has 14 residues. The CDR3 DNA is TGTGCCACCCAAAGACAGGGGGACACCGGGGAGCTGTTTTTT. Translating gives CATQRQGDTGELFF.

In DNA, the CDR3 is TGTGCCAGCAGCTCGACAGGGAGTAACACCGGGGAGCTGTTTTTT. Translated: CASSSTGSNTGELFF. The V and J genes are TRBV7-6 and TRBJ2-2; TRBD1 matches 7 bases. CDR1 and CDR2 (germline): SGHVS, FNYEAQ. Unmatched junction bases numbered 4, after V lost 4 bases and J lost 2 bases. The length of the CDR3 is 15 residues.

This clone was picked up a small number of times. This sequence joins TRBV9 and TRBJ2-4, with 10 bases lining up with TRBD1. This CDR3 spans 14 amino acids. Losses at the gene ends were 4 bases for V and 8 bases for J; bases not matched to a gene: 6. The germline CDR1 and CDR2 sequences are SGDLS and YYNGEE. The CDR3 protein is CASSSGQGRYIQYF. CDR3 bases: TGTGCCAGCAGCTCGGGACAGGGGAGGTACATTCAGTACTTC.

This chain connects TRBV28 to TRBJ2-5; 13 bases map to TRBD2. Germline-derived CDR1 and CDR2 are MDHEN and SYDVKM. The length of the CDR3 is 15 residues. Losses at the gene ends were 6 bases for V and 9 bases for J; bases not matched to a gene: 10. The CDR3 nucleotides are TGTGCCAGCAGCCCCCAACTAGCGGGAGGGATGGCCCAGTACTTC. As protein: CASSPQLAGGMAQYF.